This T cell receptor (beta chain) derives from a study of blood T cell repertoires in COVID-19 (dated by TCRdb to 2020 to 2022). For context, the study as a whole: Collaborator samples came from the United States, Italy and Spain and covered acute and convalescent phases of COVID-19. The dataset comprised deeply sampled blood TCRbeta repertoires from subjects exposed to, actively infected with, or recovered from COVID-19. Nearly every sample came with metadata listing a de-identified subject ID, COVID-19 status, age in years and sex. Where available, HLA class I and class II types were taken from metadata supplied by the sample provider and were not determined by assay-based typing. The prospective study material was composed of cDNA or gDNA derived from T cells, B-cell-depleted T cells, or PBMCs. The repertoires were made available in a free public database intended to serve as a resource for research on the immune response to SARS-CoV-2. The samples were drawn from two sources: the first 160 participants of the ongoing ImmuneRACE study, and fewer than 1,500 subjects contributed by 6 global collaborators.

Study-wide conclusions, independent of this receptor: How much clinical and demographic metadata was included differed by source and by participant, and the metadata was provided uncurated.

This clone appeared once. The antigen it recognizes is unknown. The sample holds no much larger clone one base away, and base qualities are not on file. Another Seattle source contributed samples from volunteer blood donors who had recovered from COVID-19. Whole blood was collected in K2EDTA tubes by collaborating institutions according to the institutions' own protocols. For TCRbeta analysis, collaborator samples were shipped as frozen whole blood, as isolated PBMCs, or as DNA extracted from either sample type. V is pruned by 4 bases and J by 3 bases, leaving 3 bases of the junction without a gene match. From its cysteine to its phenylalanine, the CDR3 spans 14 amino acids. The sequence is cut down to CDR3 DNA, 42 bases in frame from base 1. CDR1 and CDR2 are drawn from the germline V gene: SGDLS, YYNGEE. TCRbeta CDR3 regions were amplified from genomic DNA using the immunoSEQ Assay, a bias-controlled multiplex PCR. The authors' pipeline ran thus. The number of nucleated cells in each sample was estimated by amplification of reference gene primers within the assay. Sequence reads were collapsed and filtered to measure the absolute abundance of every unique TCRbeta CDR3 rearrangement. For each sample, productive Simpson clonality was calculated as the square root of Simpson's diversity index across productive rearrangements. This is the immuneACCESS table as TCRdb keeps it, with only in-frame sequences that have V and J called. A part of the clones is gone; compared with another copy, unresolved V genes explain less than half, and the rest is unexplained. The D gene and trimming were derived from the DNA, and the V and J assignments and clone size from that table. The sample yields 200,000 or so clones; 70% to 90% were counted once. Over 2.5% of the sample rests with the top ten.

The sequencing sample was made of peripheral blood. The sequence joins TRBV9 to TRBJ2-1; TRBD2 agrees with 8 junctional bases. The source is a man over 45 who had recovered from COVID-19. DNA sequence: TGTGCCAGCAGCACCGGGACTAGCTACAATGAGCAGTTCTTC. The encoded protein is CASSTGTSYNEQFF. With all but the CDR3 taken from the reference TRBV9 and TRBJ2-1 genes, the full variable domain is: DSGVTQTPKHLITATGQRVTLRCSPRSGDLSVYWYQQSLDQGLQFLIQYYNGEERAKGNILERFSAQQFPDLHSELNLSSLELGDSALYFCASSTGTSYNEQFFGPGTRLTVL.